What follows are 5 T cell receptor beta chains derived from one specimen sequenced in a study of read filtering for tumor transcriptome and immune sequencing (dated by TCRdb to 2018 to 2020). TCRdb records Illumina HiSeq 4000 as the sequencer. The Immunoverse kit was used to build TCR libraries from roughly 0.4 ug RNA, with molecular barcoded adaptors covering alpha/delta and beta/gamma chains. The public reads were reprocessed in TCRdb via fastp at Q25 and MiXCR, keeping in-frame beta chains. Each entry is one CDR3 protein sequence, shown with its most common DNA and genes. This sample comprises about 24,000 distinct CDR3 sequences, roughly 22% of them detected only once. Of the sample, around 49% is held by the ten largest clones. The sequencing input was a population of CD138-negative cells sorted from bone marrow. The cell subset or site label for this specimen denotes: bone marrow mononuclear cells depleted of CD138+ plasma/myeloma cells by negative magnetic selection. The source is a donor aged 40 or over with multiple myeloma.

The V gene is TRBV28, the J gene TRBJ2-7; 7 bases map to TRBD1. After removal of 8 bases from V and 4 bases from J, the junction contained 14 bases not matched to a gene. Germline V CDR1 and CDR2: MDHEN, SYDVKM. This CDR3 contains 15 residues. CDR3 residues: CASSERGGGNYEQYF. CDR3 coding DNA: TGTGCCAGCTCAGAGAGAGGGGGCGGAAATTACGAGCAGTACTTC.

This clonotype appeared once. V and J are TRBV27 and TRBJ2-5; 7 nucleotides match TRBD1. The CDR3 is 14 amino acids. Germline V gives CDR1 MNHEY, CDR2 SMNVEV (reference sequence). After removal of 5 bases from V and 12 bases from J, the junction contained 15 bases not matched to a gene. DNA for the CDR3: TGTGCCAGCAGTACTTGGGACAGCCAAGAGGCCAAGTACTTC. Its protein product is CASSTWDSQEAKYF.

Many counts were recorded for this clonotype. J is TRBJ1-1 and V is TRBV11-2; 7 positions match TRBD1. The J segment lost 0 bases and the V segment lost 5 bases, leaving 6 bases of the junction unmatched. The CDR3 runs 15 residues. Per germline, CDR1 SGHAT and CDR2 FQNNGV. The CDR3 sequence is CASSPRGTMNTEAFF. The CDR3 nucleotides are TGTGCCAGCAGCCCCAGGGGGACCATGAACACTGAAGCTTTCTTT.

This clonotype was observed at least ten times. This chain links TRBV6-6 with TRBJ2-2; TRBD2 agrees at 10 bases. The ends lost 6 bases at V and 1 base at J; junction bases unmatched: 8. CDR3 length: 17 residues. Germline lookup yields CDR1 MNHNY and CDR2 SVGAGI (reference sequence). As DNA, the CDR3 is TGTGCCAGCAGCCTACTCTCTAGCGGGGGGAACACCGGGGAGCTGTTTTTT. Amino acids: CASSLLSSGGNTGELFF.

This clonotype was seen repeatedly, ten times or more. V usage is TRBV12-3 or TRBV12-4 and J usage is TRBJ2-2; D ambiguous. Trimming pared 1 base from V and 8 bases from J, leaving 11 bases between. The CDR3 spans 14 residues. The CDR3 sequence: CASSLGSPWGELFF. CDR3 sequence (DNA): TGTGCCAGCAGTTTAGGGTCGCCTTGGGGGGAGCTGTTTTTT.